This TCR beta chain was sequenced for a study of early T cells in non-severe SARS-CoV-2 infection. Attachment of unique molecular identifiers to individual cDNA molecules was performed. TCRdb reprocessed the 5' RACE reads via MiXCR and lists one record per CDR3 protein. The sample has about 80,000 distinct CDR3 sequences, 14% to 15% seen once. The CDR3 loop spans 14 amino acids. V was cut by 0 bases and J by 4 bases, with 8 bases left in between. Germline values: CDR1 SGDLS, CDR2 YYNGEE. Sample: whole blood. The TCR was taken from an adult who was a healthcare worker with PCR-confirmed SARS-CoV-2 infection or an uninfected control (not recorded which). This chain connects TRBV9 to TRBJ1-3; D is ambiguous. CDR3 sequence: CASSVDQTGNTIYF. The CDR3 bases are TGTGCCAGCAGCGTAGACCAGACAGGAAACACCATATATTTT.